This entry lists 21 T cell receptor beta chains sequenced from one sample in a study of vaccination effects on CD4 cells after COVID-19. TCRdb's table, derived via immunoSEQ multiplex PCR, lists solely in-frame clones and lacks some. The sample has fewer than 40,000 clones, about 67% seen once; the top ten hold under 15%. These receptors' antigens are unknown. After less than 11 days in culture, the CD4+ T cells were isolated. The vaccine given was either BNT162b2 or mRNA-1273, in two doses. The source was CD4+ T cells from PBMCs cultured without peptide, collected after COVID-19 vaccination. All receptors derive from a human donor who received a COVID-19 vaccine.

This clone has only a few counts. The J gene is TRBJ1-5, the V gene TRBV7-2; 8 positions match TRBD1. This CDR3 spans 14 amino acids. Germline V gene data show CDR1 as SGHTA and CDR2 as FQGNSA. Germline trimming cut 3 bases from V and 7 bases from J; bases unmatched to any gene: 5. CDR3 sequence (DNA): TGTGCCAGCAGCTTCGGACAGGGAGGCCAGCCCCAGCATTTT. Protein sequence: CASSFGQGGQPQHF.

The V and J genes are TRBV7-8 and TRBJ2-5; tentative D call: TRBD1 (6 bases). The V end lost 1 base, the J end lost 2 bases, and 8 bases lay between the germline ends. The CDR3 consists of 14 residues. Germline loops: CDR1 SGHVS, CDR2 FQNEAQ. CDR3 DNA: TGTGCCAGCAGCTTAGGGACAGTTCAAGAGACCCAGTACTTC. Translated: CASSLGTVQETQYF.

The chain uses TRBV4-1 and TRBJ2-7, with TRBD2 matching over 9 bases. Unmatched junction bases numbered 9, after V lost 0 bases and J lost 3 bases. Per germline, CDR1 MGHRA and CDR2 YSYEKL. The CDR3 consists of 17 residues. The CDR3 protein is CASSQDHLAGASYEQYF. For the CDR3, the DNA is TGCGCCAGCAGCCAAGACCACTTAGCGGGGGCCAGCTACGAGCAGTACTTC.

This clone was counted between two and nine times. V usage is TRBV7-9 and J usage is TRBJ1-6; D is undetermined. Trimming took off 0 bases at V and 1 base at J, with 10 bases between the two ends. Germline V gene lookup returns CDR1 SEHNR and CDR2 FQNEAQ (reference sequence). The length of the CDR3 is 17 residues. CDR3 bases: TGTGCCAGCAGCTTAGCTAGCGGGCTTTCCTATAATTCACCCCTCCACTTT. It yields the protein CASSLASGLSYNSPLHF.

The V call is TRBV6-2 or TRBV6-3, the J call TRBJ2-2, with a weak D call TRBD1 (5 bases). The CDR3 covers 14 residues. CDR1 and CDR2 from the germline V gene are MNHEY and SVGEGT. The germline V and J ends were trimmed by 5 bases and 4 bases, with 11 bases remaining between them. This CDR3 is CASSRAGFTGELFF. CDR3 DNA sequence: TGTGCCAGCAGTCGAGCAGGGTTCACCGGGGAGCTGTTTTTT.

This chain uses TRBV7-3 with TRBJ1-6; D might be TRBD1 (6 bases). Between the trimmed V and J ends, which lost 2 bases and 7 bases, there was a span of 9 bases. This CDR3 is 14 amino acids long. Germline V gene lookup returns CDR1 SGHTA and CDR2 FQGTGA. The CDR3 sequence: CASSLGQRNSPLHF. The CDR3 DNA reads TGTGCCAGCAGCTTAGGACAGCGGAATTCACCCCTCCACTTT.

The gene calls are TRBV29-1 and TRBJ1-5; 11 bases fit TRBD1. The V gene end was trimmed by 5 bases and the J gene end by 5 bases; junction bases not matched to a gene: 5. Looked up from germline, CDR1 is SQVTM and CDR2 is ANQGSEA. The CDR3 covers 14 residues. CDR3 coding DNA: TGCAGCGTTTCGGACAGGGGGCTATATCAGCCCCAGCATTTT. Its translation: CSVSDRGLYQPQHF.

The chain combines TRBV19 with TRBJ2-3; D call uncertain. Trimming removed 4 bases from V and 2 bases from J, with 10 bases in between. CDR3 length: 14 residues. The V gene's germline CDR1 is LNHDA and CDR2 SQIVND (reference sequence). The CDR3 DNA sequence: TGTGCCAGTAGTAACCGGCCTGCCACAGATACGCAGTATTTT. Translated, it gives CASSNRPATDTQYF.

This chain connects TRBV9 to TRBJ2-4; D might be TRBD2 (5 bases). V gave up 2 bases and J gave up 8 bases, with 11 bases separating them. Germline CDR1 SGDLS, CDR2 YYNGEE. This CDR3 region has 13 residues. Written as DNA, the CDR3 is TGTGCCAGCAGCGTGGAAGTGCGGGACATTCAGTACTTC. It translates to CASSVEVRDIQYF.

The rearrangement links TRBV5-5 to TRBJ1-1; unclear D gene. CDR1 is SGHKS and CDR2 is YYEKEE in the germline V gene (reference sequence). V shed 5 bases and J shed 0 bases, with 11 bases lying between them. The CDR3 length is 14 residues. The CDR3 DNA reads TGTGCCAGCAGTTGGACTGTATTGAACACTGAAGCTTTCTTT. Its protein product is CASSWTVLNTEAFF.

The genes are TRBV29-1 and TRBJ1-1, with D perhaps TRBD1 (5 bases). Per the germline V gene, CDR1 is SQVTM and CDR2 is ANQGSEA. With 2 bases removed from V and 1 base from J, the gap between germline ends came to 11 bases. The CDR3 is 14 amino acids. The CDR3 region is CSVEMGTSNTEAFF. The CDR3 region has the DNA TGCAGCGTTGAAATGGGGACTTCGAACACTGAAGCTTTCTTT. Full variable domain (rest looked up from reference TRBV29-1 and TRBJ1-1): SAVISQKPSRDICQRGTSLTIQCQVDSQVTMMFWYRQQPGQSLTLIATANQGSEATYESGFVIDKFPISRPNLTFSTLTVSNMSPEDSSIYLCSVEMGTSNTEAFFGQGTRLTVV.

The chain employs TRBV9 and TRBJ2-7; 13 bases align to TRBD2. The CDR3 consists of 16 residues. Germline V gene lookup returns CDR1 SGDLS and CDR2 YYNGEE. V lost 4 bases, J lost 5 bases, and 9 bases stayed unmatched. CDR3 residues: CASSTGLAGVVDEQYF. In DNA, the CDR3 is TGTGCCAGCAGCACCGGACTAGCGGGAGTGGTCGACGAGCAGTACTTC.

This clone has more than one count but fewer than ten. V gene TRBV30 combines with J gene TRBJ1-3; no reliable D call. Germline lookup yields CDR1 GTSNPN and CDR2 SVGIG (reference sequence). V was shortened by 4 bases and J by 1 base, with 8 bases between the two germline ends. CDR3 size: 13 residues. CDR3 sequence (DNA): TGTGCCTGGATTAGGAAATCTGGAAACACCATATATTTT. Residues: CAWIRKSGNTIYF.

This clone has just a few counts. The chain is built from TRBV10-1 and TRBJ2-7, with 7 bases matching TRBD1. Germline V gene lookup returns CDR1 WNHNN and CDR2 SYGVQD (reference sequence). The V segment lost 1 base and the J segment 2 bases; nucleotides outside the gene matches: 5. The CDR3 extends over 15 amino acids. The CDR3 loop is CASSEYYRGTYEQYF. The CDR3 DNA follows: TGCGCCAGCAGTGAGTACTACAGGGGCACCTACGAGCAGTACTTC.

The J gene is TRBJ2-3, the V gene TRBV10-3, with TRBD2 matching over 13 bases. Unmatched junction bases numbered 7, after V lost 10 bases and J lost 6 bases. Germline CDR1 is ENHRY and CDR2 is SYGVKD. The CDR3 spans 14 residues. In nucleotides, the CDR3 is TGTGCCACCCTACTAGCGGGAGGGACCGATACGCAGTATTTT. Translating gives CATLLAGGTDTQYF.

There are a few counts of this clone. This chain links TRBV6-5 with TRBJ1-1; tentative D call: TRBD1 (6 bases). Trimming shortened V by 4 bases and J by 0 bases, and 12 bases separated the two germline ends. The CDR3 loop spans 15 amino acids. Germline lookup yields CDR1 MNHEY and CDR2 SVGAGI. The CDR3 sequence is CASSSKTGLNTEAFF. The CDR3, as DNA: TGTGCCAGCAGTTCCAAGACAGGATTGAACACTGAAGCTTTCTTT.

The chain combines TRBV6-5 with TRBJ1-1; 8 nucleotides line up with TRBD1. The germline V gene encodes CDR1 MNHEY and CDR2 SVGAGI. The CDR3 covers 13 residues. J lost 8 bases, V lost 10 bases, and 12 bases had no gene match. The CDR3: CATRTGYRSEAFF. The CDR3 DNA is TGTGCCACCAGGACAGGGTATAGATCCGAAGCTTTCTTT.

This clone was observed a handful of times. The chain joins TRBV27 to TRBJ1-5; D possibly corresponds to TRBD1 (6 bases). This CDR3 is 15 amino acids long. Germline V CDR1 and CDR2: MNHEY, SMNVEV (reference sequence). V was cut by 2 bases and J by 8 bases, with 16 bases left in between. The CDR3 sequence is CASSLLGGAREPQHF. The CDR3 DNA sequence: TGTGCCAGCAGTTTACTCGGGGGGGCTAGGGAGCCCCAGCATTTT.

This clone was detected once. V is TRBV6-5 and J is TRBJ1-1; a possible D gene is TRBD1 (5 bases). In germline, CDR1 is MNHEY, CDR2 SVGAGI. The V end was cut by 5 bases, the J end by 4 bases, with 8 bases between. The CDR3 covers 12 residues. The CDR3 region has the DNA TGTGCCAGCAGTCCTGGGGGCACTGAAGCTTTCTTT. Its protein product is CASSPGGTEAFF.

The gene calls are TRBV11-1 and TRBJ2-7; no firm D call. Germline CDR1 is SGHAT and CDR2 is FQDESV (reference sequence). V was cut by 7 bases and J by 2 bases, with 15 bases left in between. This CDR3 has 14 residues. The CDR3 spells CASTTSWVPYEQYF. The CDR3 DNA reads TGTGCCAGCACCACCAGTTGGGTACCCTACGAGCAGTACTTC.

V usage is TRBV13 and J usage is TRBJ1-2; D is ambiguous. CDR1 and CDR2 from the germline V gene are PRHDT and FYEKMQ (reference sequence). V lost 4 bases, J lost 4 bases, and 13 bases lay in between. The CDR3 loop spans 14 amino acids. CDR3 coding DNA: TGTGCCAGCAGCTCCTGGGAGGAGGCCTATGGCTACACCTTC. Translating it yields CASSSWEEAYGYTF.